Listed here are 12 T cell receptor beta chains from one sample, sequenced in a study of blood T cells in healthy people across ages. PCR was performed a second time for roughly 7 to 12 cycles using a sample-barcoded 5' primer and a J-beta primer mix. TCRdb independently ran MiXCR on the 5' RACE reads; one entry per CDR3 protein. This repertoire shows about 2 million distinct CDR3 sequences, roughly 50% found once; its top ten account for over 2%. Input material: blood. The receptors originated from a middle-aged woman in good health.

V gene TRBV29-1 combines with J gene TRBJ1-2; D gene ambiguous. CDR1 and CDR2 from the germline V gene are SQVTM and ANQGSEA. The CDR3 totals 11 residues. The V end was cut by 3 bases, the J end by 4 bases, with 6 bases between. This chain's CDR3 is CSVEPSYGYTF. DNA for the CDR3: TGCAGCGTTGAGCCCAGCTATGGCTACACCTTC.

Comments on this clonotype: A clone one base away is much larger, so this may be a read error. The chain carries TRBV15 and TRBJ2-1; 8 bases line up with TRBD1. CDR1 LNHNV and CDR2 YYDKDF come from the germline V gene (reference sequence). The CDR3 consists of 15 residues. The CDR3 sequence is CATSREGDRNNERFF. CDR3 bases: TGTGCCACCAGCAGAGAAGGGGACAGGAACAATGAGCGGTTCTTC.

This chain joins TRBV29-1 and TRBJ2-7; TRBD2 aligns across 7 bases. Per the germline V gene, CDR1 is SQVTM and CDR2 is ANQGSEA. The trim removed 4 bases at V and 0 bases at J, leaving 12 bases unmatched. This CDR3 is 16 amino acids long. The CDR3 here is CSVVRGASGSSYEQYF. The DNA for the CDR3 is TGCAGCGTTGTGAGAGGAGCTAGCGGAAGCTCCTACGAGCAGTACTTC.

As to this clonotype: A junction end diverges from the germline sequence, so it may reflect a read error. The chain employs TRBV7-2 and TRBJ2-5, with TRBD2 matching 10 bases. Germline values: CDR1 SGHTA, CDR2 FQGNSA. This CDR3 comprises 15 residues. This chain's CDR3 is CASSLAGEPQETQYF. The CDR3 DNA follows: TGTGCCAGCAGCCTAGCGGGGGAACCTCAAGAGACCCAGTACTTC.

In its sample, this clonotype was seen a few times. The chain joins TRBV3-1 to TRBJ1-2; no clear D gene. The CDR3 contains 15 residues. Germline CDR1 and CDR2: LGHDT and YNNKEL (reference sequence). Trimming stripped 4 bases from V and 4 bases from J, with 16 bases between. As DNA, the CDR3 is TGTGCCAGCAGCCTTCGCGGTGGGATGAGCTATGGCTACACCTTC. Amino acids: CASSLRGGMSYGYTF.

This clonotype was seen more than once but under ten times. The chain recombines TRBV2 with TRBJ2-3, with D unresolved. The V gene lost 2 bases and the J gene lost 6 bases, with 21 bases spanning the gap. Germline V gene lookup returns CDR1 SNHLY and CDR2 FYNNEI. The CDR3 is 17 residues long. CDR3 sequence: CASSERQSPSIRDTQYF. CDR3 sequence (DNA): TGTGCCAGCAGTGAACGGCAGAGCCCATCCATCCGCGATACGCAGTATTTT.

Concerning this clonotype itself: This sequence may be a read error, since a much larger clone differs from it by one base. The CDR3 DNA is TGTGCCAGCAGCTTAGGGCCAGGTCGGGGCGAGCAGTACTTC. It is translated as CASSLGPGRGEQYF. V and J are TRBV7-2 and TRBJ2-5; D may be TRBD2 (5 bases). TRBJ2-7 matches the DNA end more closely, so the J call is doubtful. Per germline, CDR1 SGHTA and CDR2 FQGNSA. The CDR3 is made up of 14 amino acids.

The chain is built from TRBV11-2 and TRBJ2-2; TRBD1 aligns across 7 bases. Trimming at V came to 5 bases and at J to 4 bases, leaving 4 bases not matched to a gene. The germline CDR1 and CDR2 sequences are SGHAT and FQNNGV. The CDR3 has 14 amino acids. CDR3 region: CASSTTGATGELFF. Here the CDR3 DNA reads TGTGCCAGCAGCACTACAGGGGCCACCGGGGAGCTGTTTTTT.

Only a few counts were recorded for this clonotype. This rearrangement joins TRBV29-1 to TRBJ1-4, with 8 nucleotides matching TRBD1. CDR3 length: 14 amino acids. The ends lost 3 bases at V and 6 bases at J; junction bases unmatched: 6. Germline V gene data show CDR1 as SQVTM and CDR2 as ANQGSEA. The CDR3 sequence is CSVEETGEYEKLFF. Here the CDR3 DNA reads TGCAGCGTTGAGGAGACAGGGGAATATGAAAAACTGTTTTTT.

This chain links TRBV7-9 with TRBJ1-2; D is possibly TRBD1 (5 bases). V was cut by 1 base and J by 6 bases, with 12 bases left in between. Per the germline V gene, CDR1 is SEHNR and CDR2 is FQNEAQ (reference sequence). This CDR3 spans 14 amino acids. CDR3 in DNA: TGTGCCAGCAGCTTAGTTCTCCAGGGCAATGGCTACACCTTC. The encoded protein is CASSLVLQGNGYTF.

V and J are TRBV18 and TRBJ1-2, with TRBD1 matching 8 bases. The CDR3 is made up of 17 amino acids. Looked up from germline, CDR1 is KGHSH and CDR2 is LQKENI. The V and J ends lost 5 bases and 3 bases, in that order; junction bases with no gene match: 14. CDR3 region: CASSKGTGALRDYGYTF. CDR3 coding DNA: TGTGCCAGCTCAAAGGGGACAGGTGCCTTGCGGGACTATGGCTACACCTTC.

This chain uses TRBV5-1 with TRBJ2-5, with 8 bases identical to TRBD2. The CDR3 has 16 residues. Germline trimming cut 6 bases from V and 0 bases from J; bases unmatched to any gene: 10. Germline V gives CDR1 SGHRS, CDR2 YFSETQ. The CDR3 nucleotides read TGCGCCAGCACCAATCGGGAGCGGGGGTACCAAGAGACCCAGTACTTC. It specifies CASTNRERGYQETQYF. The variable domain in full, with the rest retrieved from reference TRBV5-1 and TRBJ2-5, is KAGVTQTPRYLIKTRGQQVTLSCSPISGHRSVSWYQQTPGQGLQFLFEYFSETQRNKGNFPGRFSGRQFSNSRSEMNVSTLELGDSALYLCASTNRERGYQETQYFGPGTRLLVL.